The T cell receptor (beta chain) under discussion was sequenced for a study of identical twins. This clonotype was found a few times. Carrying unique molecular identifiers, the cDNA also gained a universal primer site through template switching. Each CDR3 protein gets one entry after TCRdb re-called the 5' RACE reads with MiXCR. This table holds about 240,000 distinct CDR3 sequences, roughly 7.5% found once. A further study also used this sample, focusing on yellow fever vaccine responses in identical twins.

The source is a woman between 18 and 29 years old in good health. Material: CD8+ T cells sorted from blood.

The CDR3, as DNA: TGTGCCAGCAGCTTAAAGATAGGGGCCGGGTCGGAATATGGCTACACCTTC. It is translated as CASSLKIGAGSEYGYTF. This chain links TRBV13 with TRBJ1-2; the D gene is possibly TRBD1 (5 bases). Germline V gene data show CDR1 as PRHDT and CDR2 as FYEKMQ (reference sequence). This CDR3 has 17 residues. The V end lost 2 bases, the J end lost 5 bases, and 21 bases lay between the germline ends. Full variable domain (outside the CDR3, taken from reference TRBV13 and TRBJ1-2): AAGVIQSPRHLIKEKRETATLKCYPIPRHDTVYWYQQGPGQDPQFLISFYEKMQSDKGSIPDRFSAQQFSDYHSELNMSSLELGDSALYFCASSLKIGAGSEYGYTFGSGTRLTVV.